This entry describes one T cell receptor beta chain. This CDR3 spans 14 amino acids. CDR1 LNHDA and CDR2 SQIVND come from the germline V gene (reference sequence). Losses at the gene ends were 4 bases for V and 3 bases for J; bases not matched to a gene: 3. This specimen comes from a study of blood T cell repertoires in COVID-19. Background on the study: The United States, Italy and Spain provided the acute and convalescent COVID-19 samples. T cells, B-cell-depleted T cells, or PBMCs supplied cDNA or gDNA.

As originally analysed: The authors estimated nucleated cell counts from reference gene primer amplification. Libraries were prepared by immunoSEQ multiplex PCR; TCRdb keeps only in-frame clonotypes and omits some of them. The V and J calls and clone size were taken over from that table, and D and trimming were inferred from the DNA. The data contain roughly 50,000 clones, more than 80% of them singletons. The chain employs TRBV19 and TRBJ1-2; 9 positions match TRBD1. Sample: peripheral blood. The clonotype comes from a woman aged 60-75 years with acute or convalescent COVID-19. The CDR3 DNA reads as TGTGCCAGTAGTACCGGACAGGGGTACTATGGCTACACCTTC. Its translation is CASSTGQGYYGYTF. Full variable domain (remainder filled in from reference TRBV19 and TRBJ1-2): DGGITQSPKYLFRKEGQNVTLSCEQNLNHDAMYWYRQDPGQGLRLIYYSQIVNDFQKGDIAEGYSVSREKKESFPLTVTSAQKNPTAFYLCASSTGQGYYGYTFGSGTRLTVV.